This TCR beta chain was identified in a study of tumor-infiltrating lymphocytes in glioblastoma multiforme. Study-wide points: Detected clone frequencies may not reflect cell counts, being RNA-based.

This CDR3 contains 12 residues. Germline V gene sequence: CDR1 MGHRA, CDR2 YSYEKL. V was cut by 3 bases and J by 12 bases, with 12 bases left in between. TCR beta libraries were built from RNA through three nested multiplex PCR rounds using modified ARM-PCR. Unique molecular identifiers were not described for the libraries. Via MiXCR, TCRdb re-called the multiplex PCR reads, giving one row per CDR3 protein. The data show fewer than 15,000 distinct CDR3 sequences, 64% seen once. A note on this clonotype: The target antigen is unknown. Possible read error: a much larger clone is one base away.

The source is a male donor with glioblastoma. The sequencing sample was made of brain tumor tissue. This sequence joins TRBV4-1 and TRBJ2-1, with D possibly TRBD1 on 5 matching bases. In DNA, the CDR3 is TGCGCCAGCAGCCATCCGACAGATGGGCAGTTCTTC. This sequence encodes CASSHPTDGQFF.